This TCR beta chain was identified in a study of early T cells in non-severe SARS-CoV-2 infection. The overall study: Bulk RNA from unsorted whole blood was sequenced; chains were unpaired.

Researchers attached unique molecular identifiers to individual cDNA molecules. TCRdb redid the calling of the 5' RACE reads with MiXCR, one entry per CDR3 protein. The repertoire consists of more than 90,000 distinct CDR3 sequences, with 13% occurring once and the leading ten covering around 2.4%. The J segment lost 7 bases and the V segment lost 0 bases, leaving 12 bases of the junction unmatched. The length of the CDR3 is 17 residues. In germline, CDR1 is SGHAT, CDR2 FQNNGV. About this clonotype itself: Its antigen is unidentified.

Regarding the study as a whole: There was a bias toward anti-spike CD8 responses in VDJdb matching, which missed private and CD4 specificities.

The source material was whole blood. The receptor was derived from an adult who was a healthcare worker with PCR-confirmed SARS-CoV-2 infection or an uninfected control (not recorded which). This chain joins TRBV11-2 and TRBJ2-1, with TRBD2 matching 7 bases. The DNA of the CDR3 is TGTGCCAGCAGCTTAGAGGTGATGGCGGGGGTTAGGAATGAGCAGTTCTTC. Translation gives CASSLEVMAGVRNEQFF.